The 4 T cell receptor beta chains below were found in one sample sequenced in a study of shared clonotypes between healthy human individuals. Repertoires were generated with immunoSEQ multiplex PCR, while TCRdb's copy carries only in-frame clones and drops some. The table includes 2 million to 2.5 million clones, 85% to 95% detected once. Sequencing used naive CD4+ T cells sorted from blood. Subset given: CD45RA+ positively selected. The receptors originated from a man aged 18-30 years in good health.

CDR3 sequence (DNA): TGTGCCAGCAGTCCCCGGGACCCGGGGGCCTATGGCTACACCTTC. Encoded protein: CASSPRDPGAYGYTF. The chain links TRBV6-6 to TRBJ1-2, with D possibly TRBD1 on 6 matching bases. The CDR3 is 15 residues long. CDR1 and CDR2 from the germline V gene are MNHNY and SVGAGI (reference sequence). V was cut by 5 bases and J by 4 bases, with 17 bases left in between.

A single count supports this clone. DNA for the CDR3: TGTGCCAGCAGCAGAGCAAGGGGAGTCGGGGGTGAAAAACTGTTTTTT. Its translation: CASSRARGVGGEKLFF. The rearrangement uses TRBV7-6 and TRBJ1-4, with TRBD1 as a possible D gene (5 bases). Germline values: CDR1 SGHVS, CDR2 FNYEAQ. The CDR3 spans 16 residues. The ends were cut back, 5 bases at V and 7 bases at J, with 20 bases in the middle. Filled out from reference TRBV7-6 and TRBJ1-4, the complete variable domain reads GAGVSQSPRYKVTKRGQDVALRCDPISGHVSLYWYRQALGQGPEFLTYFNYEAQQDKSGLPNDRFSAERPEGSISTLTIQRTEQRDSAMYRCASSRARGVGGEKLFFGSGTQLSVL.

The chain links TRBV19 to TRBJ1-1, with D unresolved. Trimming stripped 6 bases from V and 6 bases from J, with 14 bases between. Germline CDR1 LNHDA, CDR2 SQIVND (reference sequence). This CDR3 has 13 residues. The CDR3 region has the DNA TGTGCCAGTAGGCGGATCGAGGGCTCTGAAGCTTTCTTT. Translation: CASRRIEGSEAFF.

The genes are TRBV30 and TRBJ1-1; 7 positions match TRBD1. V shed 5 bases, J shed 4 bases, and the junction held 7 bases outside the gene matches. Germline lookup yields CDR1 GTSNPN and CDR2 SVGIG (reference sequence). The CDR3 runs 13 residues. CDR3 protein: CAWQPTGITEAFF. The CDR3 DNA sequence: TGTGCCTGGCAACCGACAGGGATCACTGAAGCTTTCTTT.